The TCR beta chain described here comes from a study of T-cell reconstitution after alpha-beta-depleted transplantation in children. The study's findings and limits: By about two months after transplant, alpha-beta T cells reportedly arose from several hundred graft clones that had expanded. Where some patients showed high TCRbeta diversity at day 60, it came from recipient T cells and thymic progenitors that had survived. At one year after transplant, newly produced T cells mostly accounted for T-cell counts and diversity.

This clonotype was seen ten or more times. Antigen specificity is unknown. As it was prepared, the TCRbeta library received unique molecular identifiers. TCRdb itself ran the PCR reads through MiXCR, one entry per CDR3 protein. The sample lists 250,000 to 300,000 distinct CDR3 sequences, over 9.5% occurring once. This clonotype was sampled from a boy less than two years old with acute myeloid leukemia, due to receive a stem cell transplant. The material was PBMCs, obtained before TCRalphabeta/CD19-depleted stem cell transplant.

The CDR3, as DNA: TGTGCCACCAGCAGATCCTTTTCGGGACAGGGGCACACCGGGGAGCTGTTTTTT. Translating gives CATSRSFSGQGHTGELFF. The V gene is TRBV15, the J gene TRBJ2-2; 10 bases line up with TRBD1. The CDR3 has 18 residues. Germline-derived CDR1 and CDR2 are LNHNV and YYDKDF (reference sequence). V lost 2 bases to trimming and J lost 3 bases; unmatched junction nucleotides: 9.